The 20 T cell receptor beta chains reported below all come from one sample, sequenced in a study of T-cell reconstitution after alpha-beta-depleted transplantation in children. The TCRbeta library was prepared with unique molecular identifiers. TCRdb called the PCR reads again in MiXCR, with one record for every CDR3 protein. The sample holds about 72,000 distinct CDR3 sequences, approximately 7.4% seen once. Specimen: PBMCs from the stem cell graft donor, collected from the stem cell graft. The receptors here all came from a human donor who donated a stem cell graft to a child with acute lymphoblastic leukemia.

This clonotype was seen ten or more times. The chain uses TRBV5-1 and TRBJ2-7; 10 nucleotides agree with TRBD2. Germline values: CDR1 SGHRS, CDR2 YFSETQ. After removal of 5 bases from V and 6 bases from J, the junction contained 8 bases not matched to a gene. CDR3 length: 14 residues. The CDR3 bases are TGCGCCAGCAGTGACAGGACTAGCGGAAGCGAGCAGTACTTC. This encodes CASSDRTSGSEQYF.

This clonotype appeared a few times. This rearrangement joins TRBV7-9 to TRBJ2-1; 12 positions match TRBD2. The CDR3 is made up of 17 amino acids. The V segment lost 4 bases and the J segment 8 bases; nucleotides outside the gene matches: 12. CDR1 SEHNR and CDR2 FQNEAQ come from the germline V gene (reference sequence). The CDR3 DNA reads TGTGCCAGCAGCTCCTTTCAGACTAGCGGGAGAGGGTATGAGCAGTTCTTC. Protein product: CASSSFQTSGRGYEQFF.

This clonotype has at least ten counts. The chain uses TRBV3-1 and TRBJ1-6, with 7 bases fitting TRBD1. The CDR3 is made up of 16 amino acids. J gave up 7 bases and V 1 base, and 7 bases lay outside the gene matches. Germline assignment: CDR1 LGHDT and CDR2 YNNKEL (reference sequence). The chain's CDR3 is CASSQVHRGVNSPLHF. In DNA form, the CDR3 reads TGTGCCAGCAGCCAAGTCCACAGGGGAGTGAATTCACCCCTCCACTTT. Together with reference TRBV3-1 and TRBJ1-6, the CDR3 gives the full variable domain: DTAVSQTPKYLVTQMGNDKSIKCEQNLGHDTMYWYKQDSKKFLKIMFSYNNKELIINETVPNRFSPKSPDKAHLNLHINSLELGDSAVYFCASSQVHRGVNSPLHFGNGTRLTVT.

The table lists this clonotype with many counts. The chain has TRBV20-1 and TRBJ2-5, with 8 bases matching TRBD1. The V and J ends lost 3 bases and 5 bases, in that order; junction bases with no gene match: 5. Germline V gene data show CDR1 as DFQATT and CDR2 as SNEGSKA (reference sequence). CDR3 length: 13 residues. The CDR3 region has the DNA TGCAGTGCTAGCGGACAGGGAAGGGAGACCCAGTACTTC. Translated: CSASGQGRETQYF.

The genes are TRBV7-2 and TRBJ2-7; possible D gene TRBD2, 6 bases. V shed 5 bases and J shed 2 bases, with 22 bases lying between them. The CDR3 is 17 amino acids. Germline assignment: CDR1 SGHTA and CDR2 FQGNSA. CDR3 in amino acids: CASSPRGSGLSTYEQYF. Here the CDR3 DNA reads TGTGCCAGCAGCCCTCGGGGGTCTGGGCTCTCTACCTACGAGCAGTACTTC.

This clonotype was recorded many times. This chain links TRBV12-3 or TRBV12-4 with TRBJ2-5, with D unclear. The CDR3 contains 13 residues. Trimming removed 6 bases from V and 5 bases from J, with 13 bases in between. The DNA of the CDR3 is TGTGCCAGCAGGGGGATCGCCCGGGAGACCCAGTACTTC. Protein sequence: CASRGIARETQYF.

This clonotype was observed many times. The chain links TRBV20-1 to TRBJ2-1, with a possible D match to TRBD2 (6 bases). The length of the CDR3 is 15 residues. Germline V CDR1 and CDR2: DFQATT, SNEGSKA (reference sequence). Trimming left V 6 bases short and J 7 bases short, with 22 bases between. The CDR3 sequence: CSARRAGDGQNEQFF. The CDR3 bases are TGCAGTGCCAGGAGGGCCGGGGATGGGCAGAATGAGCAGTTCTTC.

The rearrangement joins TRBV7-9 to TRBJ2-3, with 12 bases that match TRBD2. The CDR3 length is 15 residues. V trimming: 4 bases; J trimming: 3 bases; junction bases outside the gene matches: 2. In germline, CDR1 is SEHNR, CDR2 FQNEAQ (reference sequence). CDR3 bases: TGTGCCAGCAGCTCCACTAGCGGGAGGACAGATACGCAGTATTTT. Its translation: CASSSTSGRTDTQYF.

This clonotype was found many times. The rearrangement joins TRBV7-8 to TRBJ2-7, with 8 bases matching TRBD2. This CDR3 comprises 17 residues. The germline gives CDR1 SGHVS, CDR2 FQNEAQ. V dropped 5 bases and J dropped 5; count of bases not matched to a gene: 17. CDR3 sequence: CASSQTSLTGGPDEQYF. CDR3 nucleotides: TGTGCCAGCAGCCAAACAAGCCTTACGGGAGGGCCCGACGAGCAGTACTTC. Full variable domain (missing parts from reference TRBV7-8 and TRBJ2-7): GAGVSQSPRYKVAKRGQDVALRCDPISGHVSLFWYQQALGQGPEFLTYFQNEAQLDKSGLPSDRFFAERPEGSVSTLKIQRTQQEDSAVYLCASSQTSLTGGPDEQYFGPGTRLTVT.

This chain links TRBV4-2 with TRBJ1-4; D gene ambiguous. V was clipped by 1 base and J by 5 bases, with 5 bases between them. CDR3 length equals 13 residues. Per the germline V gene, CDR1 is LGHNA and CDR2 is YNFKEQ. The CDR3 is CASSQVENEKLFF. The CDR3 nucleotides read TGTGCCAGCAGCCAAGTCGAGAATGAAAAACTGTTTTTT.

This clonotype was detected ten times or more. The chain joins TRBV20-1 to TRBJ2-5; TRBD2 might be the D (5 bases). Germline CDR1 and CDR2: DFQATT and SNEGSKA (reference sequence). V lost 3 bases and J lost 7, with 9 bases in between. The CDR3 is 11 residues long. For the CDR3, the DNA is TGCAGTGCTAGGCTACGGGGGACCCAGTACTTC. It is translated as CSARLRGTQYF.

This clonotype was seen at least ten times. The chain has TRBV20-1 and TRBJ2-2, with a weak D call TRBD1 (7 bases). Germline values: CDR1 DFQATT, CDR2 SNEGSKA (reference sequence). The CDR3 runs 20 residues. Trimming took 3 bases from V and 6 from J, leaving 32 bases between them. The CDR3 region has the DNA TGCAGTGCTAGGGACAGGCGACCCCACTTGGTGGGAGGCAAATCCGGGGAGCTGTTTTTT. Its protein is CSARDRRPHLVGGKSGELFF.

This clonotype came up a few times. CDR3 DNA: TGTGCCAGCACTTATTCCGGACAGCCATATAATTCACCCCTCCACTTT. The encoded protein is CASTYSGQPYNSPLHF. The gene calls are TRBV6-5 and TRBJ1-6, with a tentative D call TRBD1 (6 bases). The V end lost 7 bases, the J end lost 4 bases, and 17 bases lay between the germline ends. Germline CDR1 and CDR2: MNHEY and SVGAGI. The length of the CDR3 is 16 residues.

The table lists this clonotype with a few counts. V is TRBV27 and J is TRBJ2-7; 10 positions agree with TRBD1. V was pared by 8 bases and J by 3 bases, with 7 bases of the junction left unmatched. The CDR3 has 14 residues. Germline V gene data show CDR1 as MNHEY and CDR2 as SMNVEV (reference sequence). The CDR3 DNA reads TGTGCCAGCTCCTCGGACAGGGGGATCTACGAGCAGTACTTC. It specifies CASSSDRGIYEQYF.

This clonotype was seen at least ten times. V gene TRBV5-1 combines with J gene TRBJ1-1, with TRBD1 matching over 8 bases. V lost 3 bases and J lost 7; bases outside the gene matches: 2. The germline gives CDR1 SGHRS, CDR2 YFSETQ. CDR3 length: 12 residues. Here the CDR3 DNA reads TGCGCCAGCAGCTCTGACAGGGGTGAAGCTTTCTTT. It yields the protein CASSSDRGEAFF.

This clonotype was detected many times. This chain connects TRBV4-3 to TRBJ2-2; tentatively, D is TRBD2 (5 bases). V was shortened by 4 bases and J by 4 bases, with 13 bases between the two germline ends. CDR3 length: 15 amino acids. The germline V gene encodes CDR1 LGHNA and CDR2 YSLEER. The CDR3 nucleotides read TGCGCCAGCAGCCCTTGGACGGAGGCCACCGGGGAGCTGTTTTTT. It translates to CASSPWTEATGELFF.

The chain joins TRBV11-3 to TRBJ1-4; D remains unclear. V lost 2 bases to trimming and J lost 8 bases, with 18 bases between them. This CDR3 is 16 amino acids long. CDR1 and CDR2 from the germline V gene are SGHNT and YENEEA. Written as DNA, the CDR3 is TGTGCCAGCAGCTTATCCCCGCATTCAGGTGGGGAAAAACTGTTTTTT. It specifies CASSLSPHSGGEKLFF.

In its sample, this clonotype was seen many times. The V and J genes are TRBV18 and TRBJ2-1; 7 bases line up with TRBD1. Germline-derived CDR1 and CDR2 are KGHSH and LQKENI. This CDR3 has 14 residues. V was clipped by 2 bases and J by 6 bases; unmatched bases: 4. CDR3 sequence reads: CASSPMTGPNEQFF. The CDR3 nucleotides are TGTGCCAGCTCACCAATGACAGGGCCCAATGAGCAGTTCTTC.

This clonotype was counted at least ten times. The CDR3 sequence is CSVVQGFGTDTQYF. The CDR3 DNA reads TGCAGCGTTGTGCAGGGTTTCGGCACAGATACGCAGTATTTT. This sequence joins TRBV29-1 and TRBJ2-3; TRBD1 might be the D (5 bases). Germline V gene lookup returns CDR1 SQVTM and CDR2 ANQGSEA. The CDR3 extends over 14 amino acids. Between the trimmed V and J ends, which lost 4 bases and 1 base, there was a span of 12 bases.

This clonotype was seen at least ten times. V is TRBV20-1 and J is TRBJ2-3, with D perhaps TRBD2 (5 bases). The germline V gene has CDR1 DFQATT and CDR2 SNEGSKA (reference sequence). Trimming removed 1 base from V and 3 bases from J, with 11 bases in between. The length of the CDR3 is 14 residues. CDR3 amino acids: CSARGGGSTDTQYF. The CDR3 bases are TGCAGTGCTAGAGGCGGCGGGTCTACAGATACGCAGTATTTT.